This paragraph reports one T cell receptor beta chain. Unique molecular identifiers tagged the TCRbeta library. TCRdb reprocessed the PCR reads with MiXCR, giving one entry per CDR3 protein. The top ten clones hold 5% to 7% of a sample with approximately 240,000 distinct CDR3 sequences, around 9.5% of them seen once. This record belongs to a study of T-cell reconstitution after alpha-beta-depleted transplantation in children. CDR1 and CDR2 from the germline V gene are SEHNR and FQNEAQ (reference sequence). Trimming pared 6 bases from V and 8 bases from J, leaving 26 bases between. The CDR3 length is 17 residues.

The clonotype was recovered from a human donor who donated a stem cell graft to a child with acute lymphoblastic leukemia. The chain couples TRBV7-9 to TRBJ2-1; possibly TRBD2 for D (5 bases). Here the sequenced sample was PBMCs from the stem cell graft donor, taken from the stem cell graft. The CDR3 here is CASSPPPGAKAGDEQFF. CDR3 bases: TGTGCCAGCAGTCCCCCCCCCGGCGCCAAGGCCGGGGATGAGCAGTTCTTC.